These T cell receptor beta chains were read from a single sample in a study of blood T cell repertoires in COVID-19. Repertoires were generated with immunoSEQ multiplex PCR, while TCRdb's copy carries only in-frame clones and drops some. The sample contains about 210,000 clones, about 83% of which appear only once. The specimen sequenced was peripheral blood. These receptors were obtained from a woman aged 45-65 years with active or convalescent COVID-19. The CDR3 runs from the conserved cysteine through the conserved F or W. Size values are once, few and many counts, or a class for expanded clones, and some rows have none.

>12|few|TRBJ1-1|TRBV2
CARRGQNTEAFF
>15|.|TRBJ2-1|TRBV28
CASSGEGSSYNEQFF
>14|.|TRBJ2-1|TRBV12-5
CASGSGLAGDEQFF
>15|.|TRBJ2-3|TRBV5-1
CASSLNLVGTDTQYF
>16|once|TRBJ1-3|TRBV7-9
CASSHWTGLSGNTIYF
>16|.|TRBJ2-7|TRBV6-5
CASSYSTGQSAYEQYF
>13|.|TRBJ1-1|TRBV3-1/TRBV3-2
CASSQGATGKAFF
>16|.|TRBJ1-1|TRBV30
CAWSKETGFMNTEAFF
>19|.|TRBJ2-3|TRBV19
CASSILLAGGRLSSDTQYF
>18|.|TRBJ1-1|TRBV4-2
CASSQDSPSGWMNTEAFF
>12|.|TRBJ1-1|TRBV6-5
CASSSQGALAFF
>16|.|TRBJ2-1|TRBV6-5
CASSYTGQGAYNEQFF
>13|.|TRBJ2-1|TRBV7-3
CASRPGLAGEQFF
>16|.|TRBJ1-2|TRBV28
CASSTPTGGRGYGYTF
>15|.|TRBJ2-6|TRBV19
CASTRQAYGANVLTF
>13|once|TRBJ2-5|TRBV12-3/TRBV12-4
CASSSSKIETQYF
>13|.|TRBJ1-3|TRBV7-2
CASSWDRGNTIYF
>15|.|TRBJ2-1|TRBV3-1/TRBV3-2
CASSRPGLAGGTQFF
>12|.|TRBJ2-1|TRBV7-3
CASSLNGGEQFF
>15|.|TRBJ2-2|TRBV24-1
CATSDETGVPGELFF
>13|.|TRBJ1-1|TRBV19
CASSIWGDTEAFF
>14|.|TRBJ1-2|TRBV19
CASSGLDRAVGYTF
>16|.|TRBJ1-5|TRBV28
CASSLLVPGSNQPQHF
>19|.|TRBJ2-1|TRBV2
CASSSWTSGGAHSYNEQFF
>16|few|TRBJ1-6|TRBV2
CASNRGRLLDNSPLHF
>15|.|TRBJ2-4|TRBV28
CASSFERLAKNIQYF
>13|.|TRBJ1-1|TRBV24-1
CATSEGGNTEAFF
>13|.|TRBJ1-2|TRBV6-5
CASSYEGVGGYTF
>14|.|TRBJ1-1|TRBV19
CASSTYRKGTEAFF
>11|.|TRBJ1-5|TRBV11-1
CASRGRQPQHF
>19|.|TRBJ1-6|TRBV5-1
CASSLGYASRQSYNSPLHF
>15|.|TRBJ1-1|TRBV5-4
CASSPRQDMNTEAFF
>15|.|TRBJ1-2|TRBV7-2
CASSSPGQPYYGYTF
>14|.|TRBJ2-3|TRBV6-5
CASRGAFSTDTQYF
>14|.|TRBJ2-1|TRBV29-1
CSVEAGVFYNEQFF
>12|.|TRBJ1-1|TRBV12-3/TRBV12-4
CASNGGDSLAFF
>15|.|TRBJ1-5|TRBV28
CASSPGTGSDQPQHF
>13|.|TRBJ1-1|TRBV6-5
CASPGQPNTEAFF
>13|.|TRBJ2-5|TRBV5-1
CASSPLAGETQYF
>18|.|TRBJ2-7|TRBV27
CASSLFRTSGTPSYEQYF
>15|few|TRBJ1-4|TRBV11-2
CASSLSQGILEKLFF
>15|.|TRBJ1-3|TRBV6-5
CASRSTGGSGNTIYF
>13|once|TRBJ2-3|TRBV29-1
CSEGGLRGDTQYF
>15|.|TRBJ2-1|TRBV28
CASNPQGAAYNEQFF
>15|.|TRBJ2-1|TRBV2
CASSETSGAYNEQFF
>15|few|TRBJ1-5|TRBV5-1
CASSFAGGPNQPQHF
>15|.|TRBJ2-7|TRBV7-9
CASSPTTGKGYEQYF
>14|.|TRBJ2-3|TRBV11-3
CASSTGSGTDTQYF
>17|.|TRBJ1-2|TRBV19
CASSERDPGGTRRSYTF
>13|.|TRBJ2-5|TRBV2
CASSAEGRETQYF
>16|.|TRBJ2-3|TRBV9
CASSVDPVQGIDTQYF
>15|.|TRBJ2-1|TRBV5-1
CASSLEAGGLNEQFF
>16|.|TRBJ2-7|TRBV19
CASSIALAGSSYEQYF
>13|.|TRBJ2-6|TRBV18
CASSLSGANVLTF
>12|.|TRBJ1-1|TRBV29-1
CSVRTGGTEAFF
>14|.|TRBJ1-6|TRBV28
CASSPWDSNSPLHF
>16|.|TRBJ2-7|TRBV7-9
CASSPMTGVNQYEQYF
>15|.|TRBJ2-4|TRBV3-1/TRBV3-2
CASSQGLVAKNIQYF